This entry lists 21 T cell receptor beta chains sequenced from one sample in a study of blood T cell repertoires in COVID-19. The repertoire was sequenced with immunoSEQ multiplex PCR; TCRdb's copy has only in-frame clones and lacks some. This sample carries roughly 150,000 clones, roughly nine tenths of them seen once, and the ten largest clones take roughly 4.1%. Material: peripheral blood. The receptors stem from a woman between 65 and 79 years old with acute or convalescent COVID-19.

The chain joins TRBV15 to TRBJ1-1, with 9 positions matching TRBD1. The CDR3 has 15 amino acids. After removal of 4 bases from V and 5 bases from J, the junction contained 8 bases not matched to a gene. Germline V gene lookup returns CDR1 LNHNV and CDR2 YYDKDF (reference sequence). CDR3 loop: CATSKEQGARTEAFF. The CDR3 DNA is TGTGCCACCAGCAAGGAACAGGGGGCGCGGACTGAAGCTTTCTTT.

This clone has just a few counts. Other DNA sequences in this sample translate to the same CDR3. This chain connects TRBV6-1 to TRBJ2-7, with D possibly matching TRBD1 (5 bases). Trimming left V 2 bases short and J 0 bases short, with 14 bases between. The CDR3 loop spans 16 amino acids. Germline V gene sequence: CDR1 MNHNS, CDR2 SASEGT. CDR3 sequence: CASSEIAGSSSYEQYF. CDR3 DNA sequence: TGTGCCAGCAGTGAAATTGCAGGGTCGAGCTCCTACGAGCAGTACTTC.

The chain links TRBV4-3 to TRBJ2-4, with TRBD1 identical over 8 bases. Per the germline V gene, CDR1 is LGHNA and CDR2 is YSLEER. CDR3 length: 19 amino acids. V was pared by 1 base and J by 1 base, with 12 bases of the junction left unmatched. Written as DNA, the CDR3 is TGCGCCAGCAGCCAAGGGACAGGGCTTCTTGGTTTGGCCAAAAACATTCAGTACTTC. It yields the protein CASSQGTGLLGLAKNIQYF.

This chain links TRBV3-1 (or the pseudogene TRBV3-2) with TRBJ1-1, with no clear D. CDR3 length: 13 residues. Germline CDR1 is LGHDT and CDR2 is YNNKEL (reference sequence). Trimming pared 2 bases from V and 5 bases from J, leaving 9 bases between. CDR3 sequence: CASSQLSGTEAFF. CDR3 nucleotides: TGTGCCAGCAGCCAACTCTCCGGGACTGAAGCTTTCTTT.

The CDR3 sequence is CASSIRGLQETQYF. CDR3 nucleotides: TGTGCCAGTAGTATTCGGGGACTACAAGAGACCCAGTACTTC. The chain is built from TRBV19 and TRBJ2-5, with TRBD2 matching over 7 bases. The CDR3 has 14 amino acids. Germline assignment: CDR1 LNHDA and CDR2 SQIVND (reference sequence). After removal of 3 bases from V and 2 bases from J, the junction contained 3 bases not matched to a gene. Together with reference TRBV19 and TRBJ2-5, the CDR3 gives the full variable domain: DGGITQSPKYLFRKEGQNVTLSCEQNLNHDAMYWYRQDPGQGLRLIYYSQIVNDFQKGDIAEGYSVSREKKESFPLTVTSAQKNPTAFYLCASSIRGLQETQYFGPGTRLLVL.

CDR3 DNA: TGTGCCAGCACAGGCGGGACAGGGGCCTACGAGCAGTACTTC. This sequence encodes CASTGGTGAYEQYF. The chain uses TRBV2 and TRBJ2-7, with 10 bases fitting TRBD1. V was pared by 7 bases and J by 2 bases, with 5 bases of the junction left unmatched. Germline CDR1 is SNHLY and CDR2 is FYNNEI. CDR3 length: 14 residues.

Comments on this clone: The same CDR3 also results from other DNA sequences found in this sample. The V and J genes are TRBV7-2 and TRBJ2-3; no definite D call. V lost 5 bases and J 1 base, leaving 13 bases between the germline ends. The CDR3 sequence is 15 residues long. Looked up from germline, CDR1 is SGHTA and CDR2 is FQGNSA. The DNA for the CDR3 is TGTGCCAGCAGCCCTGACTCCCTGGGCACAGATACGCAGTATTTT. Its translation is CASSPDSLGTDTQYF.

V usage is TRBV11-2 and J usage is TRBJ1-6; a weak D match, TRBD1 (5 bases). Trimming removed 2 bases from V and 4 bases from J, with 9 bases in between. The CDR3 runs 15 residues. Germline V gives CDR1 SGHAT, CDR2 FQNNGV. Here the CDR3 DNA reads TGTGCCAGCAGCTTAACCGGACAATATAATTCACCCCTCCACTTT. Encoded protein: CASSLTGQYNSPLHF.

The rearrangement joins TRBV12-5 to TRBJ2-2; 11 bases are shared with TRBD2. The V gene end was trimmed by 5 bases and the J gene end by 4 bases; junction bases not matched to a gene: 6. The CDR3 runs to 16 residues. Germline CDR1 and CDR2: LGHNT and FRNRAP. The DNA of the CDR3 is TGTGCTAGTGGTCTGACTAGCGGGGTTGTCACCGGGGAGCTGTTTTTT. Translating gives CASGLTSGVVTGELFF.

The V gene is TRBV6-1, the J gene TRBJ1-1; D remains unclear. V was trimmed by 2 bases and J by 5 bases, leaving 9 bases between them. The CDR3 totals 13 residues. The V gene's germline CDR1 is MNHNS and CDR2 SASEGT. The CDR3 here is CASSEIGRTEAFF. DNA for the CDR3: TGTGCCAGCAGTGAAATCGGTCGGACTGAAGCTTTCTTT.

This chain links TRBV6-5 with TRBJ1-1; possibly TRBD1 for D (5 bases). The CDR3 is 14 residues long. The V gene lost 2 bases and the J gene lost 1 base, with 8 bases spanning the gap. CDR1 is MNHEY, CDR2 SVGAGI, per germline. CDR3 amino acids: CASSYRGKNTEAFF. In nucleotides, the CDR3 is TGTGCCAGCAGTTACAGGGGCAAGAACACTGAAGCTTTCTTT.

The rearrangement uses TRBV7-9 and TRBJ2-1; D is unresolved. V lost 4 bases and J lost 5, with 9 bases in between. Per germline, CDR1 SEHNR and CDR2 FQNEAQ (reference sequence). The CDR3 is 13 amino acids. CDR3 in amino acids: CASSSKENNEQFF. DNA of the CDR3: TGTGCCAGCAGCTCAAAGGAGAACAATGAGCAGTTCTTC.

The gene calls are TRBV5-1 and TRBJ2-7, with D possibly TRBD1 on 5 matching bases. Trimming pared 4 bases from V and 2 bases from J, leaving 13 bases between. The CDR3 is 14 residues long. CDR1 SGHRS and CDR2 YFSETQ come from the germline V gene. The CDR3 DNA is TGCGCCAGCAGCGACAGTTCAACCCCCTACGAGCAGTACTTC. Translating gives CASSDSSTPYEQYF.

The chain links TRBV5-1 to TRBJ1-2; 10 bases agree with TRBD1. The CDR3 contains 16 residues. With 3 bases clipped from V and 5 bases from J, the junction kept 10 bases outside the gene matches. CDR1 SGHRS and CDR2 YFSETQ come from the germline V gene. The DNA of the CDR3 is TGCGCCAGCAGCTCTACCGGTCGACAGGGGGCATATGGCTACACCTTC. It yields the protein CASSSTGRQGAYGYTF.

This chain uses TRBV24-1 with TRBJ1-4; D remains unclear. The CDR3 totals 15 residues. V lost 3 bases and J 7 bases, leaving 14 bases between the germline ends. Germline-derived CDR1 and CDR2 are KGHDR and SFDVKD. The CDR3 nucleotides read TGTGCCACCAGTGATCCTACCGCGGGCGGTGAAAAACTGTTTTTT. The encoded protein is CATSDPTAGGEKLFF.

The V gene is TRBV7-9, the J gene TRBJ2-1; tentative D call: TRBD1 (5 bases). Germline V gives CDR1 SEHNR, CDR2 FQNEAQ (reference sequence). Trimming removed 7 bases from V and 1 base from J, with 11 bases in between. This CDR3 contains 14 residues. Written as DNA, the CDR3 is TGTGCCAGCACCCCACAGGATTCCTACAATGAGCAGTTCTTC. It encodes CASTPQDSYNEQFF.

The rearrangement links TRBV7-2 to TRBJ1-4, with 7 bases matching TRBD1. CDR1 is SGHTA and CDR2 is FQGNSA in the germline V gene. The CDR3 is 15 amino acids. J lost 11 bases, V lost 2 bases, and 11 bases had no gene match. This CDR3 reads CASSLRQGDRRKLFF. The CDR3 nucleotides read TGTGCCAGCAGCTTAAGGCAGGGGGATCGTCGGAAACTGTTTTTT.

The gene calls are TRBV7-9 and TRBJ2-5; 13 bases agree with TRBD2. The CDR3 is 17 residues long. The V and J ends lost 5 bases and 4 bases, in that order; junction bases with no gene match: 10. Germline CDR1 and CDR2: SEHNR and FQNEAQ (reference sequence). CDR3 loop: CASSLGTSGRVSETQYF. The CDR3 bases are TGTGCCAGCAGCCTGGGTACTAGCGGGAGGGTGTCAGAGACCCAGTACTTC.

The CDR3 region has the DNA TGTGCCAGCAGCATTGACAGGGGAACCAACCACTTT. It specifies CASSIDRGTNHF. The chain links TRBV5-4 to TRBJ1-6, with 8 bases lining up with TRBD1. V gave up 4 bases and J gave up 18 bases; unmatched junction bases: 9. The CDR3 consists of 12 residues. Germline-derived CDR1 and CDR2 are SGHNT and YYREEE (reference sequence).

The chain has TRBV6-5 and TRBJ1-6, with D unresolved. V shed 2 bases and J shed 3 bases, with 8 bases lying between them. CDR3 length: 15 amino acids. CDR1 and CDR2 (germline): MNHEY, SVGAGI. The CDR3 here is CASSYARVYNSPLHF. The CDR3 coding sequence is TGTGCCAGCAGTTACGCACGGGTCTATAATTCACCCCTCCACTTT.

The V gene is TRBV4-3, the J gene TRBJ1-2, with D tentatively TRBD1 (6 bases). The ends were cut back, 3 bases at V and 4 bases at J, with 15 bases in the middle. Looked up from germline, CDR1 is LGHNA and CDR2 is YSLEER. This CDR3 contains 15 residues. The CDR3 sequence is CASSQNTLQGYGYTF. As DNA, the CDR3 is TGCGCCAGCAGCCAGAACACCCTACAGGGCTATGGCTACACCTTC.